This TCR beta chain was captured by sequencing in a study of blood T cell repertoires in COVID-19 (dated by TCRdb to the early 2020s). Study-wide context: The collaborator samples originated in the United States, Italy and Spain and spanned the acute and convalescent phases of COVID-19. The material from the prospective study consisted of cDNA or gDNA derived from T cells, B-cell-depleted T cells, or PBMCs. Subjects who had been exposed to COVID-19, were actively infected with it, or had recovered from it provided the deeply sampled blood TCRbeta repertoires that made up the dataset. The repertoires were made available in a free public database intended to serve as a resource for research on the immune response to SARS-CoV-2. The samples were drawn from two sources: the first 160 participants of the ongoing ImmuneRACE study, and fewer than 1,500 subjects contributed by 6 global collaborators. A de-identified subject ID, COVID-19 status, age in years and sex were almost always included in the sample metadata. Where available, HLA class I and class II types were taken from metadata supplied by the sample provider and were not determined by assay-based typing.

On this clone: This receptor's antigen is unknown. No much larger clonotype is one base removed from it; base qualities were not supplied.

What the work shows at the level of the full study, not this receptor alone: Clinical and demographic metadata were provided uncurated, with the amount varying by source and participant.

TCRbeta CDR3 regions were amplified from genomic DNA by means of the immunoSEQ Assay, a bias-controlled multiplex PCR. Turning to the authors' computational methods: The number of nucleated cells in each sample was estimated by amplification of reference gene primers within the assay. To quantify the absolute abundance of each unique TCRbeta CDR3 rearrangement, sequence reads were collapsed and filtered. Productive Simpson clonality was computed per sample as the square root of Simpson's diversity index over productive rearrangements. TCRdb took this table from immuneACCESS and kept in-frame rearrangements with V and J called. Such tables lack part of the clones; where checked against another copy, unresolved V genes explain under half of the gap, and the rest is unexplained. V, J and clone size reflect that table, while D and trimming were determined from the DNA. This sample comprises 200,000 to 300,000 clones, approximately 80% of them detected only once. The ten largest clones add up to roughly 4% of the sample.

The collaborating institutions used their own protocols to collect whole blood in K2EDTA tubes. For TCRbeta analysis, collaborators shipped samples as frozen whole blood, isolated PBMCs, or DNA extracted from either of those sample types. The CDR3 covers 14 residues, taking in both the cysteine and the phenylalanine. The entry retains the CDR3 DNA only, 42 bases that are in frame from base 1. Per the germline V gene (reference sequence), MNHEY is the CDR1 and SMNVEV is the CDR2. Germline trimming amounts to 5 bases on V and 2 bases on J, with 5 as the count of junction bases outside the gene matches.

The rearrangement joined TRBV27 to TRBJ2-7, with 8 bases in between that match TRBD1. This clonotype was sampled from a man between 60 and 75 years old with acute or convalescent COVID-19. The sequencing input was peripheral blood. The CDR3 reads as follows: CASSLRGRAYEQYF. The DNA reads as follows: TGTGCCAGCAGTCTCAGGGGGCGCGCCTACGAGCAGTACTTC.